This paragraph covers one T cell receptor (beta chain) sequence. Its antigen is as yet unknown. Excluded were patients having autoimmune disease history or systemic immunosuppression. Samples were taken at baseline and on day 1 of cycles 4 and 7. There are 14 residues in the CDR3. Germline V CDR1 and CDR2: SGHNT, YENEEA. Trimming stripped 6 bases from V and 0 bases from J, with 9 bases between. This record belongs to a study of OX40 agonist ivuxolimab in advanced cancers. Study at large: Clinicians treated patients with ivuxolimab, an agonistic anti-OX40 (CD134) antibody. Study-level findings and limits: Clones of CD4+ and CD8+ blood T cells grew by week 6 at doses of 0.1 to 3.0 mg/kg.

Assay: immunoSEQ multiplex PCR; the TCRdb copy retains only in-frame clones and omits some. The repertoire holds about 65,000 clones, around nine tenths seen once, with 0.38% in the top ten. Sequences were derived from CD4+ or CD8+ T cells sorted from blood, sampled in a trial of the OX40 agonist ivuxolimab. The chain combines TRBV11-3 with TRBJ1-5, with a possible D match to TRBD1 (5 bases). The TCR sequence derives from an adult with an advanced solid tumor such as melanoma, head and neck, liver or kidney cancer. CDR3 sequence reads: CASRGVDSNQPQHF. CDR3 nucleotide sequence: TGTGCCAGCAGAGGGGTGGATAGCAATCAGCCCCAGCATTTT.